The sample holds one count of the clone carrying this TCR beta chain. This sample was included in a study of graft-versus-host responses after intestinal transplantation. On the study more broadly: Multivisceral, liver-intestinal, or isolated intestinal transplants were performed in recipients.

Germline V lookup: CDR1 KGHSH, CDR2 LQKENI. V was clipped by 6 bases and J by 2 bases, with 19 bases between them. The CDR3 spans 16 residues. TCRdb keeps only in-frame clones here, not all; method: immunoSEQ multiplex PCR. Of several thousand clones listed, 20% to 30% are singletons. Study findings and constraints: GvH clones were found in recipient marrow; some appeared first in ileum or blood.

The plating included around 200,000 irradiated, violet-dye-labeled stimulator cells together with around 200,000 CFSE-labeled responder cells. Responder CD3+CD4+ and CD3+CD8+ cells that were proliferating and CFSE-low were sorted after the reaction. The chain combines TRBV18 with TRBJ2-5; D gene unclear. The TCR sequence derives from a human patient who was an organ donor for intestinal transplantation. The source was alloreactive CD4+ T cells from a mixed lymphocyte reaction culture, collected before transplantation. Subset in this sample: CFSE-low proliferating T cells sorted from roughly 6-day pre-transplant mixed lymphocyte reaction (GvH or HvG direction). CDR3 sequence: CASSRQDPTFQETQYF. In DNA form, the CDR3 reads TGTGCCAGCTCCCGACAAGACCCAACGTTTCAAGAGACCCAGTACTTC.